This TCR beta chain was retrieved from a study of shared clonotypes between healthy human individuals (TCRdb year 2020). For the study in its entirety: The cohort included a few men and a couple of women between 18 and 49 years of age. Per donor, three plates each were used for CD4 naive and CD4 memory, two for CD8 naive, and one for CD8 memory. To estimate repertoire size and how much clonotypes are shared between individuals, the study performed deep sequencing of blood TCR repertoires from a handful of healthy adults. To increase sequencing depth and limit assay-specific biases, TCR repertoire library preparation and sequencing were carried out by different laboratories using diverse techniques. Between about 0.85 and 9.5 billion PBMCs per donor were obtained by leukapheresis. The full study reports these points: Only blood was sampled, and tissue TCR repertoires likely differ from those in blood. The small number of donors limited the genetic and exposure-history diversity represented. Based on pairwise subsampling, the degree of clonotype sharing among donors was expected to be affected by sequencing depth. About 5% of naive CD4, 3.5% of naive CD8, 2% to 2.5% of memory CD4, and over 0.35% of memory CD8 clonotypes were shared across several donors. Naive subsets generally had larger estimated clonotype richness than memory subsets. Rarefaction of sorted-subset datasets indicated incomplete sequencing despite the large sequencing depth. Clonotypes shared by all four sorted-subset donors showed higher generation probabilities than non-shared clonotypes.

From the germline V gene, CDR1 is MDHEN and CDR2 is SYDVKM. Its CDR3 holds 15 amino acids, cysteine through phenylalanine. This entry keeps only the CDR3 DNA: 45 bases, framed from base 1. V trim: 4 bases; J trim: 0 bases; unmatched bases: 4. This clone was recorded a few times. Its antigen is still unknown. No clone much larger than this one lies a single base away; base qualities are absent. Using the deep immunoSEQ assay, multiplex PCR amplified TCR CDR3 regions from genomic DNA. Extracted genomic DNA from each cell subset was distributed evenly across all wells of several immunoSEQ 96-well plates, and each plate was treated as a replicate. For sorted subsets, each replicate PCR was loaded with 200 ng genomic DNA, equivalent to some 31,000 T cell genomes. Purified libraries were quantified with a Qubit 3.0 fluorometer, sized on a Bioanalyzer 2100, and re-quantified with the KAPA Library Quantification kit. Every immunoSEQ 96-well plate was sequenced on a dedicated single-read 150-cycle Illumina NextSeq 550 flow cell. The authors' pipeline ran thus. Because the immunoSEQ output held only junctional sequences and lacked quality scores, the filtering could not match the filtering applied to full-length reads. To assign V/J genes and CDR3, sequences were annotated using PyIR, a Python wrapper for IgBLAST v1.9, with IMGT germline references. Reads with weak V/J assignments (E-value above 1e-6), missing CDR3, stop codons, out-of-frame junctions, or ambiguous translated residues were removed. V3J clonotypes were defined by identical inferred V gene, J gene, and CDR3 amino acid sequence. Percentage overlap between repertoires was computed as shared unique clonotypes divided by the size of the smaller repertoire. Repertoire richness was assessed with RTK rarefaction, the Chao1 estimator, and Recon v2.1 estimates of unobserved clonotypes. Generation probabilities for all TCRbeta clonotypes obtained by the gDNA method from a few donors were computed using OLGA. This immuneACCESS table, as held by TCRdb, lists in-frame sequences with V and J called but not all clones. Of the missing ones, under half trace to an unresolved V gene in checked studies; the others have no known cause. That table furnishes V, J and clone size, whereas the DNA furnished D and trimming. This sample comprises hundreds of thousands of clones, over 65% of them detected only once. The ten largest clones add up to less than 2% of the sample.

Donors were healthy HIV-negative adults with no recently reported acute infections or vaccinations. All donors were Caucasian adults living in Nashville, Tennessee, USA. Magnetic negative selection was used to enrich CD4+ T cells, after which naive cells were positively selected on CD45RA and the negative fraction became the memory subset. Blood was collected by leukapheresis, and PBMCs were isolated by Ficoll-Histopaque density gradient centrifugation and then cryopreserved in liquid nitrogen vapor phase. Purity and quantity of every magnetically sorted T cell population were checked by analytical flow cytometry. Genomic DNA was isolated from each sorted fraction and quantified by UV absorbance on a Nanodrop 2000c.

The receptor's source is a young woman in good health. The rearranged chain carries TRBV28 and TRBJ1-1, with 8 bases matching TRBD1. Specimen: memory CD4+ T cells sorted from blood. The sample's cell subset or site label is to be understood as: CD45RA-negative fraction. At the DNA level, the sequence is TGTGCCAGCAGTTCCCAGGGGGCAATGAACACTGAAGCTTTCTTT. Translation gives CASSSQGAMNTEAFF.